The 11 T cell receptor beta chains reported below all come from one sample, sequenced in a study of blood T cell repertoires in COVID-19. Measured with immunoSEQ multiplex PCR; TCRdb has only the in-frame clones, and not every one. This sample has just under 300,000 clones, with around 87% found just once. The sequencing input was peripheral blood. The receptors were sampled from a man aged 65 to 79 with acute or convalescent COVID-19.

The chain links TRBV12-3 or TRBV12-4 to TRBJ2-2, with D hard to call. This CDR3 is 13 amino acids long. With 2 bases removed from V and 5 bases from J, the gap between germline ends came to 6 bases. The CDR3 DNA follows: TGTGCCAGCAGTTTAACGGTTACCGGGGAGCTGTTTTTT. Amino acids: CASSLTVTGELFF.

This chain joins TRBV4-3 and TRBJ2-6; D unclear. The CDR3 covers 18 residues. Germline assignment: CDR1 LGHNA and CDR2 YSLEER. Trimming removed 5 bases at V and 2 bases at J, with 19 bases between. CDR3 in amino acids: CASSKSPAGSTGANVLTF. CDR3 bases: TGCGCCAGCAGCAAAAGCCCGGCAGGATCGACTGGGGCCAACGTCCTGACTTTC.

A single count supports this clone. The V call is TRBV2, the J call TRBJ2-5; no reliable D call. Germline loops: CDR1 SNHLY, CDR2 FYNNEI. This CDR3 region has 14 residues. V dropped 1 base and J dropped 1 base, with 7 bases sitting between them. This CDR3 reads CASSEGTLQETQYF. CDR3 in DNA: TGTGCCAGCAGTGAAGGTACTCTCCAAGAGACCCAGTACTTC.

The rearrangement links TRBV14 to TRBJ1-2, with 11 bases that match TRBD1. The V gene end was trimmed by 4 bases and the J gene end by 6 bases; junction bases not matched to a gene: 13. This CDR3 is built from 17 residues. CDR1 SGHDN and CDR2 FVKESK come from the germline V gene. CDR3 nucleotides: TGTGCCAGCAGCCCCCGGACAGGGGGCACCATTAATGATGGCTACACCTTC. Amino acids: CASSPRTGGTINDGYTF.

Comment on this clone: The sample holds other DNA sequences that translate to the same CDR3. The chain couples TRBV5-1 to TRBJ2-3, with D perhaps matching TRBD2 (5 bases). The germline gives CDR1 SGHRS, CDR2 YFSETQ. V was clipped by 5 bases and J by 0 bases, with 7 bases between them. CDR3 length: 13 residues. In nucleotides, the CDR3 is TGCGCCAGCAGTCCGGGGAGCACAGATACGCAGTATTTT. Residues: CASSPGSTDTQYF.

The V call is TRBV25-1, the J call TRBJ1-5; 12 nucleotides align to TRBD1. CDR1 is MGHDK and CDR2 is SYGVNS in the germline V gene. The CDR3 runs 17 residues. Trimming at V came to 3 bases and at J to 1 base, leaving 4 bases not matched to a gene. Here the CDR3 reads CASSEGTGGWSNQPQHF. The CDR3 bases are TGTGCCAGCAGTGAGGGGACAGGGGGCTGGAGCAATCAGCCCCAGCATTTT. Combining the CDR3 with reference TRBV25-1 and TRBJ1-5 gives the whole variable domain EADIYQTPRYLVIGTGKKITLECSQTMGHDKMYWYQQDPGMELHLIHYSYGVNSTEKGDLSSESTVSRIRTEHFPLTLESARPSHTSQYLCASSEGTGGWSNQPQHFGDGTRLSIL.

The chain is built from TRBV5-5 and TRBJ2-2, with D possibly being TRBD1 (6 bases). CDR3 size: 15 residues. Trimming removed 4 bases at V and 0 bases at J, with 10 bases between. Germline V gene sequence: CDR1 SGHKS, CDR2 YYEKEE (reference sequence). CDR3 protein: CASSPRQANTGELFF. The DNA of the CDR3 is TGTGCCAGCAGCCCGCGACAGGCGAACACCGGGGAGCTGTTTTTT.

DNA for the CDR3: TGTGCCAGCAGCTTAGGAGTCAGGGGCCTAGACGAGCAGTACTTC. Translated: CASSLGVRGLDEQYF. V and J are TRBV11-3 and TRBJ2-7, with D perhaps TRBD1 (6 bases). CDR3 length: 15 residues. Germline V gene data show CDR1 as SGHNT and CDR2 as YENEEA. With 1 base removed from V and 5 bases from J, the gap between germline ends came to 15 bases.

The rearrangement joins TRBV4-2 to TRBJ2-1; 12 bases are shared with TRBD1. Germline CDR1 is LGHNA and CDR2 is YNFKEQ. V dropped 0 bases and J dropped 7; count of bases not matched to a gene: 7. CDR3 length: 17 amino acids. The CDR3 DNA reads TGTGCCAGCAGCCAAGACCCCGGGACAGGGGGCGGGAATGAGCAGTTCTTC. It encodes CASSQDPGTGGGNEQFF.

The chain carries TRBV29-1 and TRBJ2-1, with D tentatively TRBD1 (5 bases). Germline V lookup: CDR1 SQVTM, CDR2 ANQGSEA. The V and J ends lost 7 bases and 4 bases respectively, with 5 bases between them. The CDR3 totals 10 residues. The CDR3 here is CSGQYNEQFF. As DNA, the CDR3 is TGCAGCGGACAGTACAATGAGCAGTTCTTC.

The rearrangement links TRBV10-3 to TRBJ2-6; 8 nucleotides match TRBD1. V lost 6 bases, J lost 0 bases, and 7 bases stayed unmatched. Germline V lookup: CDR1 ENHRY, CDR2 SYGVKD. The CDR3 has 17 residues. The DNA for the CDR3 is TGTGCCATCAGGATCACAGGGGGTAGCTCTGGGGCCAACGTCCTGACTTTC. It encodes CAIRITGGSSGANVLTF.